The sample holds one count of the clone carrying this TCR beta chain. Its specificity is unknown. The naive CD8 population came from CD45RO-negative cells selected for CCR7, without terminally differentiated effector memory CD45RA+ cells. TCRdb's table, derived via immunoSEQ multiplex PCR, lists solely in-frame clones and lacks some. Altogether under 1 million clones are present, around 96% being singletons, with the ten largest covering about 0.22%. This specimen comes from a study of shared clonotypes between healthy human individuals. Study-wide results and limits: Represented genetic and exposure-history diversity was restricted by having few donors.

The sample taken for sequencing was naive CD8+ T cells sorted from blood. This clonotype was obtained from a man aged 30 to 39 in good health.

For the CDR3, the DNA is TGTGCCAGCAGCCAAGAAAGCAGGGCGTTAGGTAACTATGGCTACACCTTC. As protein: CASSQESRALGNYGYTF. V and J are TRBV4-2 and TRBJ1-2, with D perhaps TRBD1 (5 bases). The V gene's germline CDR1 is LGHNA and CDR2 YNFKEQ. The CDR3 has 17 amino acids. The germline V and J ends were trimmed by 0 bases and 1 base, with 15 bases remaining between them.